The 8 T cell receptor beta chains in this list originate from one sample, sequenced in a study of PD-L1 blockade in urothelial cancer. Time point noted: pretreatment peripheral blood. Only in-frame clones appear in the TCRdb table, and some are missing; sequencing was by immunoSEQ multiplex PCR. Altogether roughly 45,000 clones are present, approximately 80% being singletons, with the ten largest covering around 15%. The starting material was PBMCs, obtained around atezolizumab (anti-PD-L1) treatment. The source is a man between 60 and 70 years old with urothelial cancer.

This clone appeared a single time. V is TRBV7-6 and J is TRBJ1-1, with D perhaps TRBD1 (6 bases). The CDR3 runs 14 residues. The V end lost 5 bases, the J end lost 5 bases, and 15 bases lay between the germline ends. Germline values: CDR1 SGHVS, CDR2 FNYEAQ. CDR3 sequence reads: CASSPEQRGTEAFF. CDR3 bases: TGTGCCAGCAGCCCAGAACAGAGGGGGACTGAAGCTTTCTTT.

The chain combines TRBV4-2 with TRBJ2-3, with 11 bases matching TRBD2. Per the germline V gene, CDR1 is LGHNA and CDR2 is YNFKEQ. The CDR3 loop spans 20 amino acids. V shed 1 base and J 4 bases; nucleotides not matched to a gene: 16. Here the CDR3 DNA reads TGTGCCAGCAGCCAAGCTTGGACTAGCGGGCTCCAGACCTCCCCAGATACGCAGTATTTT. It specifies CASSQAWTSGLQTSPDTQYF.

This clone was observed once. Germline and junction disagree at one end, which may indicate a read error. The gene calls are TRBV7-7 and TRBJ1-1; 11 bases are shared with TRBD1. The CDR3 runs to 13 residues. Germline CDR1 reads SSHAT; CDR2 reads FNYEAQ (reference sequence). This CDR3 reads CASSTEGTGGAFF. As DNA, the CDR3 is TGTGCTAGCAGCACAGAAGGGACAGGGGGGGCTTTCTTT.

This clone was detected only a few times. The CDR3 nucleotides read TGTGCCAGCAGTTTAGATAGGGGGTACAATCAGCCCCAGCATTTT. Amino acids: CASSLDRGYNQPQHF. The chain employs TRBV28 and TRBJ1-5, with D tentatively TRBD1 (6 bases). Germline CDR1 reads MDHEN; CDR2 reads SYDVKM. V was cut by 2 bases and J by 3 bases, with 11 bases left in between. The CDR3 consists of 15 residues.

The V call is TRBV2, the J call TRBJ2-1, with 9 bases aligning to TRBD2. The CDR3 length is 15 residues. Germline V gene sequence: CDR1 SNHLY, CDR2 FYNNEI. The junction had 7 bases not matched to a gene; V was cut back by 4 bases and J by 6 bases. The CDR3 loop reads CASSVSAGGVNEQFF. The CDR3 DNA reads TGTGCCAGCAGTGTGTCTGCGGGAGGGGTCAATGAGCAGTTCTTC.

The V gene is TRBV4-2, the J gene TRBJ2-3; 8 bases map to TRBD1. The CDR3 is made up of 17 amino acids. The J segment lost 3 bases and the V segment lost 0 bases, leaving 8 bases of the junction unmatched. From germline, CDR1 is LGHNA and CDR2 YNFKEQ. In DNA form, the CDR3 reads TGTGCCAGCAGCCAAGAAGACAGGGGTCCTTGGACAGATACGCAGTATTTT. Translated, it gives CASSQEDRGPWTDTQYF.

A single count supports this clone. The J gene is TRBJ1-2, the V gene TRBV13, with 8 bases lining up with TRBD1. Germline V gives CDR1 PRHDT, CDR2 FYEKMQ (reference sequence). This CDR3 is built from 15 residues. V shed 6 bases and J 2 bases; nucleotides not matched to a gene: 8. CDR3 amino acids: CASRRAGQGNYGYTF. The CDR3 DNA is TGTGCCAGCAGGCGGGCCGGACAGGGAAACTATGGCTACACCTTC.

The chain recombines TRBV2 with TRBJ1-5, with a tentative D call TRBD1 (5 bases). CDR3 length: 13 amino acids. Trimming removed 6 bases from V and 7 bases from J, with 13 bases in between. The V gene's germline CDR1 is SNHLY and CDR2 FYNNEI. DNA for the CDR3: TGTGCCAGCAGAGCGGGGGGAGGACAGCCCCAGCATTTT. Its protein product is CASRAGGGQPQHF.